These T cell receptor beta chains were read from a single sample in a study of control samples from healthy donors and cancer patients. Libraries were prepared by immunoSEQ multiplex PCR; TCRdb keeps only in-frame clonotypes and omits some of them. The sample has about 210,000 clones; the top ten hold 2% to 2.5%. Material for sequencing was blood. Receptors were obtained from a woman aged 25-40 years in good health. Both conserved end residues are trimmed from each CDR3.

ASSQVEGLEQY	TRBV4-1	TRBJ2-7
ASSLAPVGANQPQH	TRBV7-2	TRBJ1-5
ASSLEGGGAEDTQY	TRBV27	TRBJ2-3
ASRGGVGNQPQH	TRBV19	TRBJ1-5
ASSLGGPSEQY	TRBV27	TRBJ2-7
ASSPGQIFYGYT	TRBV28	TRBJ1-2
ASSPGGGELF	TRBV2	TRBJ2-2
ASSFLAGGPNSYEQY	TRBV7-2	TRBJ2-7
ASSLRRDSPLH	TRBV5-1	TRBJ1-6
ASSPPVGRVNTEAF	TRBV18	TRBJ1-1
ASSLTIGTEAF	TRBV12-3/TRBV12-4	TRBJ1-1
ASSQGFITEAF	TRBV12-5	TRBJ1-1
ASSFWGGTGELF	TRBV5-1	TRBJ2-2
ASSPAGQASLNTEAF	TRBV19	TRBJ1-1
ASSLWGKDTQY	TRBV5-1	TRBJ2-3
ASTSSPDTQY	TRBV10-2	TRBJ2-3
ASSQVGTEFFNYGYT	TRBV4-2	TRBJ1-2
ASRGTGDYEQY	TRBV19	TRBJ2-7
ASSIYLGVSHEQY	TRBV19	TRBJ2-7
ASSEQGSGNTIY	TRBV10-2	TRBJ1-3
ASSLRRYTEAF	TRBV5-6	TRBJ1-1
ASSQTGGSPLH	TRBV3-1/TRBV3-2	TRBJ1-6
ASKTSGAIGTQY	TRBV19	TRBJ2-5
ASRNEGTYT	TRBV6-5	TRBJ1-2
ASSPVLDEQY	TRBV18	TRBJ2-7
ASSRFQLNEKLF	TRBV28	TRBJ1-4
ASSSRGANHNEQF	TRBV5-4	TRBJ2-1
SVRGDSYNSPLH	TRBV29-1	TRBJ1-6
ASSEASGGTGELF	TRBV6-1	TRBJ2-2
ASSPTSGAPYEQY	TRBV4-2	TRBJ2-7
ASSLSRGADTEAF	TRBV27	TRBJ1-1
ASSPARWGTGPMYNEQF	TRBV7-9	TRBJ2-1
ASSRQGGTNEKLF	TRBV2	TRBJ1-4
ASSLDGGTRGYT	TRBV7-9	TRBJ1-2
ASSLAPSQETQY	TRBV5-6	TRBJ2-5
ASSEREDSYNEQF	TRBV10-1	TRBJ2-1
ASSHTDRGSNQPQH	TRBV18	TRBJ1-5
ASSVGQGGQPQH	TRBV9	TRBJ1-5
ASSFVAGGRETQY	TRBV7-6	TRBJ2-5
ASSPSTKNIQY	TRBV3-1/TRBV3-2	TRBJ2-4
ASSGWDLNTEAF	TRBV25-1	TRBJ1-1
ASSEVGTVTHQPQH	TRBV6-1	TRBJ1-5
AISPRVSRGTGELF	TRBV10-3	TRBJ2-2
ASSPPGREPGNTIY	TRBV5-4	TRBJ1-3
ASSLQGPGA	TRBV2	TRBJ1-2
ASSTWTGINEKLF	TRBV5-1	TRBJ1-4
SARPAYEQY	TRBV20-1	TRBJ2-7